The 22 T cell receptor beta chains in this list originate from one sample, sequenced in a study of T-cell memory formation after mild COVID-19 (dated by TCRdb to about 2021). Preparation of the library involved 5' RACE. Instrument used: Illumina NovaSeq 6000. In-frame beta chains were kept once TCRdb had trimmed the public reads at Q25 with fastp and called clones with MiXCR. Each entry merges the rows of one CDR3 protein and shows their most common DNA and genes. The sample table shows a few hundred thousand distinct CDR3 sequences, and around 19% are seen once. The ten largest account for 20% to 25% of the sample. Sequencing used PBMCs or a T cell subset sorted from them (not recorded which). The source is a man aged 18 to 29 who had mild COVID-19 (a few samples of this study predate the infection). The sample titles of this study are shuffled in the database, so cell type and time point are left out; the donor was told from shared clones.

This clonotype was seen a few times. The DNA for the CDR3 is TGTGCCTGGAGTGTAAATGGGGTCACTGAAGCTTTCTTT. Protein sequence: CAWSVNGVTEAFF. The chain carries TRBV30 and TRBJ1-1; no clear D. Trimming stripped 0 bases from V and 4 bases from J, with 9 bases between. CDR1 and CDR2 from the germline V gene are GTSNPN and SVGIG (reference sequence). The CDR3 is made up of 13 amino acids.

This clonotype came up a few times. The CDR3, as DNA: TGTGCCAGCAGTGAACGCTCCTATAATTCACCCCTCCACTTT. Translating it yields CASSERSYNSPLHF. The V gene is TRBV6-4, the J gene TRBJ1-6; D remains unclear. Germline CDR1 and CDR2: MRHNA and SNTAGT. The CDR3 consists of 14 residues. V gave up 3 bases and J gave up 0 bases, with 3 bases separating them.

This clonotype has only a few counts. The chain recombines TRBV29-1 with TRBJ2-5, with 7 nucleotides matching TRBD1. The CDR3 length is 13 residues. Germline V lookup: CDR1 SQVTM, CDR2 ANQGSEA. V dropped 4 bases and J dropped 3; count of bases not matched to a gene: 5. The CDR3 nucleotides read TGCAGCGTTGCCAGGGGGTTAGAAGAGACCCAGTACTTC. This gives the protein CSVARGLEETQYF.

The chain joins TRBV5-5 to TRBJ2-3; D gene ambiguous. This CDR3 spans 14 amino acids. Germline lookup yields CDR1 SGHKS and CDR2 YYEKEE (reference sequence). V lost 0 bases and J lost 0, with 5 bases in between. The CDR3 sequence: CASSLVKSTDTQYF. The CDR3 region has the DNA TGTGCCAGCAGCTTGGTGAAGAGCACAGATACGCAGTATTTT. The complete variable domain, with remaining parts taken from reference TRBV5-5 and TRBJ2-3, reads DAGVTQSPTHLIKTRGQQVTLRCSPISGHKSVSWYQQVLGQGPQFIFQYYEKEERGRGNFPDRFSARQFPNYSSELNVNALLLGDSALYLCASSLVKSTDTQYFGPGTRLTVL.

This clonotype was seen a handful of times. The V and J genes are TRBV5-1 and TRBJ2-1; no clear D gene. V lost 0 bases, J lost 6 bases, and 10 bases lay in between. Germline CDR1 and CDR2: SGHRS and YFSETQ. CDR3 length: 14 amino acids. CDR3 sequence (DNA): TGCGCCAGCAGCTTGGGGATTCACGCCAATGAGCAGTTCTTC. It translates to CASSLGIHANEQFF.

The chain combines TRBV15 with TRBJ1-6, with 7 bases matching TRBD1. Trimming cost V 1 base and J 11 bases; bases outside gene matches: 11. The CDR3 loop spans 16 amino acids. CDR1 is LNHNV and CDR2 is YYDKDF in the germline V gene (reference sequence). The CDR3 loop is CATSRARTGPIPPLHF. DNA of the CDR3: TGTGCCACCAGCAGAGCCCGGACAGGCCCTATCCCACCCCTCCACTTT.

The table lists this clonotype with many counts. The rearrangement links TRBV5-1 to TRBJ1-2; D may be TRBD1 (5 bases). Trimming removed 2 bases at V and 4 bases at J, with 9 bases between. The CDR3 length is 13 residues. Germline V gene sequence: CDR1 SGHRS, CDR2 YFSETQ. The CDR3 is CASSLGDVYGYTF. CDR3 DNA: TGCGCCAGCAGCTTAGGGGATGTCTATGGCTACACCTTC.

This clonotype was seen only a few times. This sequence joins TRBV6-2 or TRBV6-3 and TRBJ1-1, with D unclear. Germline loops: CDR1 MNHEY, CDR2 SVGEGT. This CDR3 spans 14 amino acids. V gave up 7 bases and J gave up 8 bases, with 20 bases separating them. This CDR3 reads CASTQSGGFIEAFF. In DNA, the CDR3 is TGTGCCAGCACCCAATCGGGAGGGTTTATCGAAGCTTTCTTT.

The table lists this clonotype with a few counts. The gene calls are TRBV5-6 and TRBJ2-7, with TRBD1 matching 7 bases. V was pared by 7 bases and J by 5 bases, with 3 bases of the junction left unmatched. This CDR3 contains 11 residues. Germline lookup yields CDR1 SGHDT and CDR2 YYEEEE. The CDR3 loop reads CASPQGNEQYV. For the CDR3, the DNA is TGTGCCAGCCCACAGGGGAACGAGCAGTACGTC.

V usage is TRBV7-2 and J usage is TRBJ1-2; tentatively, D is TRBD1 (6 bases). Trimming left V 4 bases short and J 3 bases short, with 12 bases between. CDR3 size: 14 residues. Germline CDR1 is SGHTA and CDR2 is FQGNSA. The DNA for the CDR3 is TGTGCCAGCAGCTCGCAAGAGGGGGACTATGGCTACACCTTC. Protein product: CASSSQEGDYGYTF.

CDR3 in DNA: TGTGCCAGCAGCCAAGAAGGGCGAGCTACGCAGTATTTT. This gives the protein CASSQEGRATQYF. The V and J genes are TRBV3-1 and TRBJ2-3; no reliable D call. Trimming removed 0 bases at V and 8 bases at J, with 9 bases between. Per germline, CDR1 LGHDT and CDR2 YNNKEL (reference sequence). There are 13 residues in the CDR3.

The V gene is TRBV12-3 or TRBV12-4, the J gene TRBJ1-6; 10 bases are shared with TRBD1. The junction had 13 bases not matched to a gene; V was cut back by 4 bases and J by 7 bases. The CDR3 covers 18 residues. DNA for the CDR3: TGTGCCAGCAGTTCCGGGACAGGGGCCTCCCTAGAGAATTCACCCCTCCACTTT. This codes for CASSSGTGASLENSPLHF.

The chain recombines TRBV11-1 with TRBJ2-2; D possibly corresponds to TRBD1 (6 bases). This CDR3 is built from 14 residues. Germline CDR1 and CDR2: SGHAT and FQDESV (reference sequence). Trimming took off 4 bases at V and 3 bases at J, with 9 bases between the two ends. The CDR3 DNA reads TGTGCCAGCAGCTCCGGACAGCACACCGGGGAGCTGTTTTTT. It is translated as CASSSGQHTGELFF.

This clonotype was seen only once. This chain connects TRBV6-2 or TRBV6-3 to TRBJ2-7; the D gene is possibly TRBD2 (5 bases). Germline CDR1 and CDR2: MNHEY and SVGEGT. The CDR3 length is 15 residues. V was pared by 2 bases and J by 5 bases, with 16 bases between. The CDR3 reads CASSYRARGRDEQYV. In DNA, the CDR3 is TGTGCCAGCAGTTACAGGGCCCGCGGGCGGGACGAGCAGTACGTC.

There are a few counts of this clonotype. This rearrangement joins TRBV12-3 or TRBV12-4 to TRBJ1-1; D remains ambiguous. Trimming took 2 bases from V and 3 from J, leaving 19 bases between them. The CDR3 is 17 amino acids. CDR3 residues: CASSLNPSLGRYTEAFF. The CDR3 nucleotides read TGTGCCAGCAGTTTAAATCCTTCTCTCGGGCGGTACACTGAAGCTTTCTTT.

The rearrangement links TRBV12-3 or TRBV12-4 to TRBJ2-7; D might be TRBD2 (5 bases). The CDR3 contains 14 residues. With 3 bases removed from V and 5 bases from J, the gap between germline ends came to 14 bases. CDR3 sequence: CASSFGLLIHEQYV. The CDR3 coding sequence is TGTGCCAGCAGTTTTGGACTCCTAATCCACGAGCAGTACGTC.

In its sample, this clonotype was seen a few times. The chain is built from TRBV12-3 or TRBV12-4 and TRBJ1-1; unclear D gene. The CDR3 spans 11 residues. Trimming removed 2 bases at V and 11 bases at J, with 9 bases between. Here the CDR3 reads CASSLFPRAFF. For the CDR3, the DNA is TGTGCCAGCAGTTTATTTCCCAGGGCTTTCTTT.

V usage is TRBV6-2 or TRBV6-3 and J usage is TRBJ2-3, with D perhaps matching TRBD1 (7 bases). The CDR3 consists of 15 residues. Trimming removed 2 bases at V and 4 bases at J, with 13 bases between. Germline CDR1 is MNHEY and CDR2 is SVGEGT. The CDR3 here is CASSYTQGGADTQYF. In DNA, the CDR3 is TGTGCCAGCAGTTACACCCAGGGGGGTGCAGATACGCAGTATTTT.

This clonotype appeared a few times. The rearrangement links TRBV7-2 to TRBJ2-1, with TRBD2 matching over 11 bases. CDR1 and CDR2 from the germline V gene are SGHTA and FQGNSA. The trim removed 6 bases at V and 4 bases at J, leaving 5 bases unmatched. The length of the CDR3 is 15 residues. The CDR3 bases are TGTGCCAGCAGATTGACTAGCGGGGCTTACAATGAGCAGTTCTTC. Its protein product is CASRLTSGAYNEQFF.

The chain couples TRBV9 to TRBJ2-4, with a weak D call TRBD2 (6 bases). Germline assignment: CDR1 SGDLS and CDR2 YYNGEE. CDR3 length: 14 amino acids. The ends were cut back, 0 bases at V and 8 bases at J, with 12 bases in the middle. The CDR3 region is CASSVEEPGDIQYF. The CDR3 DNA reads TGTGCCAGCAGCGTAGAGGAACCGGGGGACATTCAGTACTTC.

This clonotype was seen at least ten times. The chain joins TRBV5-5 to TRBJ2-1; unclear D gene. The CDR3 spans 10 residues. Trimming took 10 bases from V and 7 from J, leaving 9 bases between them. Germline V CDR1 and CDR2: SGHKS, YYEKEE (reference sequence). The CDR3 nucleotides read TGTGCCTCGGGCAGGAATGAGCAGTTCTTC. It translates to CASGRNEQFF.

This clonotype has just a few counts. The chain joins TRBV29-1 to TRBJ1-1; D is perhaps TRBD1 (5 bases). The CDR3 length is 14 residues. The V gene's germline CDR1 is SQVTM and CDR2 ANQGSEA. V was shortened by 8 bases and J by 2 bases, with 18 bases between the two germline ends. The CDR3 DNA reads TGCAGCTCTGAATGGGGGGGTGTTAACACTGAAGCTTTCTTT. It is translated as CSSEWGGVNTEAFF.